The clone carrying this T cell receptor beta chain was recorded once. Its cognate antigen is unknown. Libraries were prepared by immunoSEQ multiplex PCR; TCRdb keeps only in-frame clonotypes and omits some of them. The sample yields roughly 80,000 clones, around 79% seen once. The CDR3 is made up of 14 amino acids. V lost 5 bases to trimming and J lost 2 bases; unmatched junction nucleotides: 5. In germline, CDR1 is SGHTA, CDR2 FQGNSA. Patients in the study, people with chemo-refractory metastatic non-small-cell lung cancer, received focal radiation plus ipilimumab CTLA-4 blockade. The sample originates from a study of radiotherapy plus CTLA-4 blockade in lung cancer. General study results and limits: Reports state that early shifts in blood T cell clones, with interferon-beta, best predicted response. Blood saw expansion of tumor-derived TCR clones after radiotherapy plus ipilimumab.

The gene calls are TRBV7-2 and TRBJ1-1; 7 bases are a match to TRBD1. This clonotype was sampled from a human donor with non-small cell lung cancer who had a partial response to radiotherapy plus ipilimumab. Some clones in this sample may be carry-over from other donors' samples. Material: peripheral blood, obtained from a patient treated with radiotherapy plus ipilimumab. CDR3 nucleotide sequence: TGTGCCAGCAGCCCGCGGACAGGCAACACTGAAGCTTTCTTT. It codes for CASSPRTGNTEAFF.